This TCR beta chain was documented in a study of spatial heterogeneity in lung cancer. Study in general: Raw reads contained each unique TCR and UMI combination more than ten times on average.

Time point in this sample: sample taken at primary tumor resection. Donation came from around 77 patients with untreated early-stage non-small cell lung cancer. Researchers sequenced whole RNA taken from tumor, nontumor lung or frozen PBMC without sorting. V shed 4 bases and J shed 6 bases, with 4 bases lying between them. The CDR3 has 11 residues. Germline CDR1 reads SNHLY; CDR2 reads FYNNEI. Individual TCR cDNA molecules each bore their own unique molecular identifier. TCRdb re-derived calls from the 5' RACE reads in MiXCR, one entry per CDR3 protein. The sample records 60,000 or so distinct CDR3 sequences, about 6.3% being singletons. This clonotype was seen a few times.

Sequencing used PBMCs, obtained at surgery. The TCR was taken from a female donor with early-stage non-small cell lung cancer. V and J are TRBV2 and TRBJ2-1; no clear D gene. DNA for the CDR3: TGTGCCAGCAGTGTCAGCAATGAGCAGTTCTTC. This translates into CASSVSNEQFF.